This T cell receptor (beta chain) was sequenced in a study of shared clonotypes between healthy human individuals (dated by TCRdb to 2018 to 2021). In the study overall: A couple of women and a few men aged 18 to 49 years were included in the cohort. For each donor, three plates each were used for CD4 naive and CD4 memory, two plates were used for CD8 naive, and one plate was used for CD8 memory. The study deeply sequenced blood TCR repertoires of five healthy adults to estimate repertoire size and the extent of clonotype sharing between individuals. Different laboratories and diverse techniques were used to prepare libraries and sequence TCR repertoires, to increase sequencing depth and limit assay-specific biases. Between about 0.85 and 8.9 billion PBMCs per donor were obtained by leukapheresis. Here is what the overall study found, with its caveats: Compared with non-shared clonotypes, clonotypes shared by all four sorted-subset donors had higher generation probabilities. Across four donors, approximately 4.9% of naive CD4, roughly 3.3% of naive CD8, roughly 2.2% of memory CD4, and over 0.35% of memory CD8 clonotypes were shared. Larger estimated clonotype richness was generally found for naive subsets than for memory subsets. Incomplete sequencing was indicated by rarefaction of sorted-subset datasets, despite the large sequencing depth. Pairwise subsampling led to the expectation that sequencing depth would affect the degree of clonotype sharing among donors. Sampling was limited to blood, and TCR repertoires in tissue likely differ from TCR repertoires in blood. Because the study included a small number of donors, the genetic and exposure-history diversity represented was limited.

TCR CDR3 regions were amplified from genomic DNA by multiplex PCR using the deep immunoSEQ assay. Genomic DNA extracted from each cell subset was distributed evenly over all wells of several immunoSEQ 96-well plates, and each plate served as one replicate. For sorted subsets, around 200 ng genomic DNA, equal to 30,000 or so T cell genomes, was loaded into each replicate PCR. The purified libraries were quantified using a Qubit 3.0 fluorometer, sized with a Bioanalyzer 2100, and then quantified again using the KAPA Library Quantification kit. Each immunoSEQ 96-well plate was sequenced on its own single-read 150-cycle Illumina NextSeq 550 flow cell. In the authors' own workflow: Because only junctional sequences without quality scores were contained in the immunoSEQ output, filtering matching that applied to full-length reads could not be performed. To assign V/J genes and CDR3, sequences were annotated using PyIR, a Python wrapper for IgBLAST v1.9, with IMGT germline references. Reads were removed for weak V/J assignments (E-value above 1e-6), missing CDR3, stop codons, out-of-frame junctions, or ambiguous translated residues. A V3J clonotype was defined by an identical inferred V gene, J gene, and CDR3 amino acid sequence. Percentage overlap between repertoires was calculated by dividing the number of shared unique clonotypes by the size of the smaller repertoire. RTK rarefaction, the Chao1 estimator, and Recon v2.1 estimates of unobserved clonotypes were used to assess repertoire richness. OLGA was used to compute generation probabilities for all TCRbeta clonotypes that the gDNA method yielded from a handful of donors. In TCRdb, the immuneACCESS table is reduced to in-frame sequences with V and J assigned. These tables do not hold every clone; where another copy was compared, an unresolved V gene accounts for under half, and the others remain unexplained. The V and J calls and clone size are taken from that table; D and trimming were inferred from the DNA. In this sample the table shows around 1.1 million clones, about 84% of which occur a single time. 0.6% to 0.75% of the sample rests with the top ten.

About this clone itself: Its binding antigen is unknown. There are no base qualities to consult, and no much larger clone falls within one base.

CDR1 and CDR2 are drawn from the germline V gene: KGHSH, LQKENI. From cysteine to phenylalanine, the CDR3 is 17 amino acids long. The DNA shown is the 51-base CDR3, in frame from base 1. Deletion took 6 bases off V and 2 bases off J, with a span of 17 bases between the germline ends. Donors were healthy HIV-negative adults with no recently reported acute infections or vaccinations. Every donor was a Caucasian adult residing in Nashville, Tennessee, USA. CD4+ T cells were enriched by magnetic negative selection, after which naive cells were positively selected on CD45RA and the negative fraction was taken as the memory subset. After blood collection by leukapheresis, PBMCs were isolated using Ficoll-Histopaque density gradient centrifugation and then cryopreserved in the vapor phase of liquid nitrogen. Analytical flow cytometry was used to check the purity and quantity of every magnetically sorted T cell population. From each sorted fraction, genomic DNA was isolated and quantified by UV absorbance on a Nanodrop 2000c.

This receptor was identified in a man between 18 and 29 years old in good health. Some clones in this sample may be carry-over from other donors' samples. The sample comprised memory CD4+ T cells from PBMCs. The cell subset or site label here, explained by the study, means: CD45RA-negative fraction. This receptor chain uses TRBV18 and TRBJ2-6; the D gene cannot be resolved beyond TRBD1 or TRBD2, each matching 6 bases. The nucleotide sequence is given as TGTGCCAGCTCCACCTTGAGGGGGGCGCCTGGGGCCAACGTCCTGACTTTC. This is translated as CASSTLRGAPGANVLTF.